The subject of this entry is one T cell receptor beta chain. TCRdb's copy holds only in-frame clones and misses some; the assay was immunoSEQ multiplex PCR. The table shows under 350,000 clones, with over 75% occurring only once. Trimming removed 1 base from V and 7 bases from J, with 16 bases in between. This CDR3 is 16 amino acids long. Germline V gives CDR1 LGHDT, CDR2 YNNKEL (reference sequence). This sample was included in a study of blood T cell repertoires in COVID-19. The chain combines TRBV3-1 (or the pseudogene TRBV3-2) with TRBJ2-2; D may be TRBD2 (6 bases). The sample consisted of peripheral blood. The source of this sequence is a woman in her 30s with COVID-19, enrolled during active disease. CDR3 sequence: CASSQGIQRAGGELFF. As DNA, the CDR3 is TGTGCCAGCAGCCAAGGAATCCAGCGGGCTGGCGGGGAGCTGTTTTTT.